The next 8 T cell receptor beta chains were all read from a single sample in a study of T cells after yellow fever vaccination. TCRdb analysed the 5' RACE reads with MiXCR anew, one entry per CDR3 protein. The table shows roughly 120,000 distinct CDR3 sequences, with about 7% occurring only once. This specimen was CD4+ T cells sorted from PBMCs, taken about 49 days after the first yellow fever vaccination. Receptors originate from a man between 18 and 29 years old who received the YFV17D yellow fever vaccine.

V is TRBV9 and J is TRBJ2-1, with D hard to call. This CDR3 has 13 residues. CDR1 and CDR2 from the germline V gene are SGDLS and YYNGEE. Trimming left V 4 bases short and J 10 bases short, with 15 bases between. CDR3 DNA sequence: TGTGCCAGCAGCCCCCGGGTCATAGGGGAGCAGTTCTTC. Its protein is CASSPRVIGEQFF.

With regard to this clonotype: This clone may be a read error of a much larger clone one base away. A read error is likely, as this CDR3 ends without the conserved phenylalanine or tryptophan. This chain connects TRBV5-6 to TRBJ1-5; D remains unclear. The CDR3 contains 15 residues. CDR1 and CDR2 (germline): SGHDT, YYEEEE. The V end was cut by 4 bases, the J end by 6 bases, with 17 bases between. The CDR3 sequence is CASSPRLSRAQPQHS. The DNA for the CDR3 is TGTGCCAGCAGCCCCCGTCTATCGCGTGCTCAGCCCCAGCATTCT.

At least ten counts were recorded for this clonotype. The CDR3 sequence is CASSRLGQGAAYEQYF. The DNA for the CDR3 is TGTGCCAGCAGTCGTTTGGGACAGGGCGCGGCCTACGAGCAGTACTTC. The chain joins TRBV9 to TRBJ2-7, with TRBD1 matching over 9 bases. The CDR3 length is 16 residues. Germline lookup yields CDR1 SGDLS and CDR2 YYNGEE. J gave up 2 bases and V 5 bases, and 11 bases lay outside the gene matches.

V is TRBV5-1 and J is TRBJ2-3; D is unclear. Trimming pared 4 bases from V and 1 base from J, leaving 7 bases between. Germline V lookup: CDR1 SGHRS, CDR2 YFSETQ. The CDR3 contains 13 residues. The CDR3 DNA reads TGCGCCAGCAGCCGCCAGCGCACAGATACGCAGTATTTT. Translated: CASSRQRTDTQYF.

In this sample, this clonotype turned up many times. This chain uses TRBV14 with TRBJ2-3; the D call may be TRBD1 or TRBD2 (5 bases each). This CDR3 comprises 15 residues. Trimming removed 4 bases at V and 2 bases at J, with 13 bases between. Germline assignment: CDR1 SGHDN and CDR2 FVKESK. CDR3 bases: TGTGCCAGCAGCCCGCAGTGGGGGACCACAGATACGCAGTATTTT. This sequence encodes CASSPQWGTTDTQYF.

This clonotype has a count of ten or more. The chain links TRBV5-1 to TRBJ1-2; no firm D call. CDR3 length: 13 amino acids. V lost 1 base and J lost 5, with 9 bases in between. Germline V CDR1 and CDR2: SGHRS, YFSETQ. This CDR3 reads CASSLREQYGYTF. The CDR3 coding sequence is TGCGCCAGCAGCTTGAGGGAACAGTATGGCTACACCTTC.

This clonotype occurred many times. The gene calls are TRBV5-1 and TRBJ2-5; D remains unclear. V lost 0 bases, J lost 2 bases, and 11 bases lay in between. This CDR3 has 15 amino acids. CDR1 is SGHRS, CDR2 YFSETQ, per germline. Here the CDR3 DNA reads TGCGCCAGCAGCTTGGGGTCATCCGGTCAAGAGACCCAGTACTTC. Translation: CASSLGSSGQETQYF.

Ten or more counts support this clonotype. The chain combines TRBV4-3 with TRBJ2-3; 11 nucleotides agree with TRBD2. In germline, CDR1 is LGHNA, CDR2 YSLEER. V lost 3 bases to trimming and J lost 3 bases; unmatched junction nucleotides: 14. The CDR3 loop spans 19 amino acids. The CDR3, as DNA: TGCGCCAGCAGCCAGATAGCGGGGGGGCCTCCTGGAGAAACAGATACGCAGTATTTT. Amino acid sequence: CASSQIAGGPPGETDTQYF.